These 29 T cell receptor beta chains originate from one sample sequenced in a study of graft-versus-host responses after intestinal transplantation. The repertoire was sequenced with immunoSEQ multiplex PCR; TCRdb's copy has only in-frame clones and lacks some. The table shows more than 95,000 clones, with roughly 90% occurring only once. Antigens of these TCRs are unknown. The sequencing here drew on unstimulated CD4+ T cells sorted from spleen or lymph node cells, taken before intestinal transplant. The receptor set was obtained from a human donor who received an intestinal transplant.

The chain has TRBV7-2 and TRBJ2-7; 7 bases fit TRBD2. V dropped 8 bases and J dropped 4; count of bases not matched to a gene: 11. Per germline, CDR1 SGHTA and CDR2 FQGNSA. CDR3 size: 14 residues. CDR3 residues: CASGPGGSSYEQYF. DNA for the CDR3: TGTGCCAGCGGACCTGGCGGGAGCAGTTACGAGCAGTACTTC.

The rearrangement links TRBV5-6 to TRBJ2-7; 8 bases match TRBD1. The V and J ends lost 5 bases and 9 bases, in that order; junction bases with no gene match: 7. The CDR3 is 12 amino acids. CDR1 and CDR2 (germline): SGHDT, YYEEEE. The CDR3 coding sequence is TGTGCCAGCAGTCTTGACAGGGGATGGCAGTACTTC. Amino acids: CASSLDRGWQYF.

The chain joins TRBV5-1 to TRBJ2-1; 9 bases align to TRBD2. J lost 0 bases, V lost 4 bases, and 23 bases had no gene match. The CDR3 totals 22 residues. Germline CDR1 and CDR2: SGHRS and YFSETQ. CDR3 nucleotides: TGCGCCAGCAGCGAGCGGGCGGGGCTAGCGGGACGATACCCAGACTCCTACAATGAGCAGTTCTTC. Translated: CASSERAGLAGRYPDSYNEQFF.

J is TRBJ1-1 and V is TRBV7-9; 7 positions agree with TRBD1. J was trimmed by 1 base and V by 1 base; bases with no gene match: 3. CDR1 is SEHNR and CDR2 is FQNEAQ in the germline V gene (reference sequence). This CDR3 is built from 15 residues. The CDR3 DNA sequence: TGTGCCAGCAGCTTAGTTGGGACAGCGAACACTGAAGCTTTCTTT. The encoded protein is CASSLVGTANTEAFF.

This chain connects TRBV6-6 to TRBJ2-1; D is possibly TRBD2 (5 bases). Trimming left V 4 bases short and J 3 bases short, with 16 bases between. CDR1 MNHNY and CDR2 SVGAGI come from the germline V gene (reference sequence). The CDR3 runs to 16 residues. In DNA, the CDR3 is TGTGCCAGCAGTTCCCCCTCCGCGGGCCGCTACAATGAGCAGTTCTTC. This encodes CASSSPSAGRYNEQFF.

The chain couples TRBV5-1 to TRBJ2-1; possible D gene TRBD2, 6 bases. V lost 0 bases and J 5 bases, leaving 12 bases between the germline ends. The length of the CDR3 is 15 residues. The germline V gene encodes CDR1 SGHRS and CDR2 YFSETQ. CDR3 bases: TGCGCCAGCAGCTTGGTAGGGGAGGTCCACAATGAGCAGTTCTTC. Protein sequence: CASSLVGEVHNEQFF.

The V and J genes are TRBV30 and TRBJ2-3, with 11 bases identical to TRBD1. CDR1 and CDR2 (germline): GTSNPN, SVGIG (reference sequence). The CDR3 runs 14 residues. With V trimmed by 5 bases and J by 1 base, 2 bases remained unmatched. The CDR3 here is CAWQGQGGTDTQYF. For the CDR3, the DNA is TGTGCCTGGCAGGGACAGGGGGGCACAGATACGCAGTATTTT.

The V and J genes are TRBV7-9 and TRBJ1-2; TRBD1 matches 11 bases. The junction had 7 bases not matched to a gene; V was cut back by 5 bases and J by 5 bases. From germline, CDR1 is SEHNR and CDR2 FQNEAQ (reference sequence). The CDR3 totals 15 residues. CDR3 in amino acids: CASSPLGQGEYGYTF. CDR3 nucleotide sequence: TGTGCCAGCAGCCCCCTGGGACAGGGGGAGTATGGCTACACCTTC.

This chain connects TRBV25-1 to TRBJ1-2; tentatively, D is TRBD1 (6 bases). The CDR3 runs to 14 residues. The germline gives CDR1 MGHDK, CDR2 SYGVNS. V was shortened by 7 bases and J by 3 bases, with 15 bases between the two germline ends. CDR3 nucleotide sequence: TGTGCCAGCACCCAAGGCCCAGGGGACTATGGCTACACCTTC. It translates to CASTQGPGDYGYTF.

The genes are TRBV6-6 and TRBJ1-1, with D possibly being TRBD1 (6 bases). With 6 bases removed from V and 1 base from J, the gap between germline ends came to 15 bases. The CDR3 totals 15 residues. Per germline, CDR1 MNHNY and CDR2 SVGAGI (reference sequence). The CDR3 DNA sequence: TGTGCCAGCAGCAAAAACGGACAGTCGAACACTGAAGCTTTCTTT. Protein sequence: CASSKNGQSNTEAFF.

This clone was observed once. The chain carries TRBV27 and TRBJ2-1; D unresolved. The CDR3 runs to 15 residues. Trimming took 3 bases from V and 8 from J, leaving 17 bases between them. Germline V gene sequence: CDR1 MNHEY, CDR2 SMNVEV (reference sequence). For the CDR3, the DNA is TGTGCCAGCAGTTTTAGGCGGAGCCAGTCCTATGAGCAGTTCTTC. This sequence encodes CASSFRRSQSYEQFF.

The chain is built from TRBV5-4 and TRBJ2-2; 8 bases line up with TRBD1. Trimming cost V 4 bases and J 5 bases; bases outside gene matches: 7. The CDR3 sequence is 15 residues long. The V gene's germline CDR1 is SGHNT and CDR2 YYREEE (reference sequence). The CDR3, as DNA: TGTGCCAGCAGCGAGCGGACAGGGATAACCGGGGAGCTGTTTTTT. Translating gives CASSERTGITGELFF.

The chain joins TRBV30 to TRBJ2-7; TRBD2 might be the D (6 bases). The V end lost 0 bases, the J end lost 1 base, and 16 bases lay between the germline ends. This CDR3 spans 16 amino acids. Germline CDR1 is GTSNPN and CDR2 is SVGIG (reference sequence). The DNA for the CDR3 is TGTGCCTGGAGTGTACTCGGGGGAATACAATCCTACGAGCAGTACTTC. Encoded protein: CAWSVLGGIQSYEQYF.

The rearrangement uses TRBV6-5 and TRBJ1-6; D may be TRBD1 (6 bases). V was cut by 5 bases and J by 11 bases, with 19 bases left in between. CDR3 length equals 15 residues. Per germline, CDR1 MNHEY and CDR2 SVGAGI. CDR3 nucleotide sequence: TGTGCCAGCAGTACTTATAACAGGGATAGGACACCCCTCCACTTT. It specifies CASSTYNRDRTPLHF.

In DNA form, the CDR3 reads TGTGCCAGCACGGGAGGGCCGACAGATACGCAGTATTTT. It specifies CASTGGPTDTQYF. The chain carries TRBV9 and TRBJ2-3; 8 bases are a match to TRBD2. The CDR3 has 13 amino acids. The V gene end was trimmed by 6 bases and the J gene end by 3 bases; junction bases not matched to a gene: 3. Per the germline V gene, CDR1 is SGDLS and CDR2 is YYNGEE.

The V call is TRBV28, the J call TRBJ2-7; possible D gene TRBD2, 5 bases. The CDR3 consists of 12 residues. Per the germline V gene, CDR1 is MDHEN and CDR2 is SYDVKM. V lost 10 bases to trimming and J lost 1 base, with 11 bases between them. The CDR3, as DNA: TGTGCCACCTATCGGGGATCCTACGAGCAGTACTTC. This encodes CATYRGSYEQYF.

This chain connects TRBV7-3 to TRBJ2-1; 8 nucleotides line up with TRBD2. CDR1 is SGHTA and CDR2 is FQGTGA in the germline V gene. V shed 1 base, J shed 9 bases, and the junction held 5 bases outside the gene matches. The CDR3 contains 14 residues. CDR3 protein: CASSLNGGASEQFF. CDR3 bases: TGTGCCAGCAGCTTAAACGGGGGGGCAAGTGAGCAGTTCTTC.

V gene TRBV7-8 combines with J gene TRBJ1-1, with 7 bases matching TRBD1. Trimming at V came to 5 bases and at J to 11 bases, leaving 17 bases not matched to a gene. CDR1 is SGHVS, CDR2 FQNEAQ, per germline. The CDR3 is 15 residues long. CDR3 loop: CASSTRRQGGLVAFF. The DNA for the CDR3 is TGTGCCAGCAGCACCCGACGACAGGGTGGGTTAGTCGCTTTCTTT.

In its sample, this clone was seen once. The sample holds other DNA sequences that translate to the same CDR3. The chain carries TRBV6-5 and TRBJ2-3; D possibly corresponds to TRBD2 (5 bases). This CDR3 is built from 14 residues. Trimming cost V 4 bases and J 3 bases, with 11 bases left between them. From germline, CDR1 is MNHEY and CDR2 SVGAGI. CDR3 protein: CASSLGLRTDTQYF. The CDR3 coding sequence is TGTGCCAGCAGTTTAGGACTGCGGACAGATACGCAGTATTTT.

This chain uses TRBV19 with TRBJ1-1, with 7 bases fitting TRBD1. The CDR3 loop spans 15 amino acids. CDR1 is LNHDA, CDR2 SQIVND, per germline (reference sequence). The trim removed 5 bases at V and 0 bases at J, leaving 6 bases unmatched. CDR3 nucleotide sequence: TGTGCCAGTAGTCTCCCGGGACAGCTGAACACTGAAGCTTTCTTT. Protein: CASSLPGQLNTEAFF. Variable domain in full (rest from reference TRBV19 and TRBJ1-1): DGGITQSPKYLFRKEGQNVTLSCEQNLNHDAMYWYRQDPGQGLRLIYYSQIVNDFQKGDIAEGYSVSREKKESFPLTVTSAQKNPTAFYLCASSLPGQLNTEAFFGQGTRLTVV.

V gene TRBV6-6 combines with J gene TRBJ1-1, with a tentative D call TRBD1 (5 bases). Trimming removed 10 bases at V and 4 bases at J, with 16 bases between. This CDR3 has 13 amino acids. In germline, CDR1 is MNHNY, CDR2 SVGAGI (reference sequence). CDR3 protein: CATWRGRITEAFF. The CDR3, as DNA: TGTGCCACTTGGCGGGGGAGGATCACTGAAGCTTTCTTT.

This chain connects TRBV4-1 to TRBJ2-7; TRBD2 matches 8 bases. Trimming removed 4 bases from V and 4 bases from J; junction bases left unmatched: 9. The CDR3 is made up of 15 amino acids. CDR1 and CDR2 from the germline V gene are MGHRA and YSYEKL. The chain's CDR3 is CASSLRTSQLYEQYF. In nucleotides, the CDR3 is TGCGCCAGCAGCCTACGGACTAGCCAGTTGTACGAGCAGTACTTC.

This rearrangement joins TRBV2 to TRBJ1-5; TRBD1 is a possible D gene (5 bases). V lost 4 bases to trimming and J lost 0 bases, with 13 bases between them. Germline CDR1 and CDR2: SNHLY and FYNNEI. The CDR3 contains 16 residues. The DNA for the CDR3 is TGTGCCAGCAGTGTTGACAGAGCATATAGCAATCAGCCCCAGCATTTT. As protein: CASSVDRAYSNQPQHF. The full variable domain, with the rest looked up from reference TRBV2 and TRBJ1-5, is EPEVTQTPSHQVTQMGQEVILRCVPISNHLYFYWYRQILGQKVEFLVSFYNNEISEKSEIFDDQFSVERPDGSNFTLKIRSTKLEDSAMYFCASSVDRAYSNQPQHFGDGTRLSIL.

J is TRBJ2-5 and V is TRBV2; maybe TRBD1 (6 bases). The assigned J gene may be wrong: the sequence end matches TRBJ2-7 better. The CDR3 loop spans 13 amino acids. Germline V gene data show CDR1 as SNHLY and CDR2 as FYNNEI. This chain's CDR3 is CASSFQGLYEQYF. CDR3 DNA sequence: TGTGCCAGCAGCTTTCAGGGGCTCTACGAGCAGTACTTC.

The chain combines TRBV7-2 with TRBJ2-3, with TRBD2 matching 9 bases. Per germline, CDR1 SGHTA and CDR2 FQGNSA. The CDR3 runs 16 residues. The trim removed 2 bases at V and 6 bases at J, leaving 9 bases unmatched. CDR3 protein: CASSLRGSGSFDTQYF. The DNA of the CDR3 is TGTGCCAGCAGCTTACGTGGTAGCGGGAGTTTTGATACGCAGTATTTT.

The chain recombines TRBV5-1 with TRBJ2-5; 7 bases align to TRBD1. The length of the CDR3 is 14 residues. V lost 5 bases, J lost 5 bases, and 9 bases stayed unmatched. In germline, CDR1 is SGHRS, CDR2 YFSETQ. As DNA, the CDR3 is TGCGCCAGCAGTTCCGGGACAGTAATCGAGACCCAGTACTTC. Protein product: CASSSGTVIETQYF. Full variable domain (missing parts from reference TRBV5-1 and TRBJ2-5): KAGVTQTPRYLIKTRGQQVTLSCSPISGHRSVSWYQQTPGQGLQFLFEYFSETQRNKGNFPGRFSGRQFSNSRSEMNVSTLELGDSALYLCASSSGTVIETQYFGPGTRLLVL.

The chain joins TRBV10-3 to TRBJ2-3; unclear D gene. The germline V gene has CDR1 ENHRY and CDR2 SYGVKD. The CDR3 sequence is 14 residues long. Between the trimmed V and J ends, which lost 4 bases and 2 bases, there was a span of 10 bases. This CDR3 is CAISGEQITDTQYF. The CDR3, as DNA: TGTGCCATCAGTGGAGAACAGATCACAGATACGCAGTATTTT.

The V call is TRBV29-1, the J call TRBJ1-1; 8 bases fit TRBD1. Losses at the gene ends were 4 bases for V and 0 bases for J; bases not matched to a gene: 4. The germline V gene encodes CDR1 SQVTM and CDR2 ANQGSEA. The CDR3 loop spans 14 amino acids. This CDR3 reads CSVVVGQVNTEAFF. The CDR3, as DNA: TGCAGCGTTGTCGTGGGACAGGTGAACACTGAAGCTTTCTTT.

V gene TRBV19 combines with J gene TRBJ2-6, with D possibly being TRBD1 (5 bases). CDR1 LNHDA and CDR2 SQIVND come from the germline V gene (reference sequence). Trimming shortened V by 5 bases and J by 0 bases, and 17 bases separated the two germline ends. This CDR3 region has 18 residues. The CDR3: CASSGDRFIFSGANVLTF. The CDR3 nucleotides read TGTGCCAGTAGTGGAGACAGATTTATTTTCTCTGGGGCCAACGTCCTGACTTTC. Variable domain in full (rest from reference TRBV19 and TRBJ2-6): DGGITQSPKYLFRKEGQNVTLSCEQNLNHDAMYWYRQDPGQGLRLIYYSQIVNDFQKGDIAEGYSVSREKKESFPLTVTSAQKNPTAFYLCASSGDRFIFSGANVLTFGAGSRLTVL.